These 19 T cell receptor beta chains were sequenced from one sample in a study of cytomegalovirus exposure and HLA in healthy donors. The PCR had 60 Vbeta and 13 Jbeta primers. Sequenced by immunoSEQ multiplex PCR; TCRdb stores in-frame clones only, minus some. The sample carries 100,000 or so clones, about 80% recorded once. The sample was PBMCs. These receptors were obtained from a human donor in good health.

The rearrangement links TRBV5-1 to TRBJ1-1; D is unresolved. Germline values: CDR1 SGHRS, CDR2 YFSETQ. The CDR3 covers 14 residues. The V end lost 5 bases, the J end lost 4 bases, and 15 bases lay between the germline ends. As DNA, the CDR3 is TGCGCCAGCAGGTACCTTTACAGTTCCACTGAAGCTTTCTTT. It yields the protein CASRYLYSSTEAFF.

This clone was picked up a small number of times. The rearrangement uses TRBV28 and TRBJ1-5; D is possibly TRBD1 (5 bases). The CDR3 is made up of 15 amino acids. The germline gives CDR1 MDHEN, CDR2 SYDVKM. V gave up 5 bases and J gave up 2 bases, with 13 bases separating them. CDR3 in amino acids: CASSTRRGRNQPQHF. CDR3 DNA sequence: TGTGCCAGCAGTACAAGGCGGGGCCGCAATCAGCCCCAGCATTTT.

As DNA, the CDR3 is TGTGCCAGCAGTCTCCCCCGGGGGACGCGTGGCTACACCTTC. Its protein product is CASSLPRGTRGYTF. The gene calls are TRBV28 and TRBJ1-2; D is possibly TRBD1 (5 bases). Germline values: CDR1 MDHEN, CDR2 SYDVKM. Trimming shortened V by 5 bases and J by 7 bases, and 17 bases separated the two germline ends. The CDR3 has 14 residues.

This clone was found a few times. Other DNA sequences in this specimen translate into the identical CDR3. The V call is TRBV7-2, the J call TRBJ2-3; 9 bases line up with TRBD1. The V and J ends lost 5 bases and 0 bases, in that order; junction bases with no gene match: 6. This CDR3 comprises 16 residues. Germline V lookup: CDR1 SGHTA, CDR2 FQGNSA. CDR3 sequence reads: CASSARQGGSTDTQYF. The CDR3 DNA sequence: TGTGCCAGCAGCGCCCGACAGGGGGGTAGCACAGATACGCAGTATTTT.

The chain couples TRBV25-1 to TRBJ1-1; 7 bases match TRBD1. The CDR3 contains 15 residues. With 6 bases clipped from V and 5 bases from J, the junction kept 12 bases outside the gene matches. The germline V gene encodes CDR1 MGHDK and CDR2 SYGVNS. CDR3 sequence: CASRPDRAWKTEAFF. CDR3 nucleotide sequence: TGTGCCAGCAGACCCGACAGGGCATGGAAGACTGAAGCTTTCTTT. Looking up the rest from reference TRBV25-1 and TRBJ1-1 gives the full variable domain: EADIYQTPRYLVIGTGKKITLECSQTMGHDKMYWYQQDPGMELHLIHYSYGVNSTEKGDLSSESTVSRIRTEHFPLTLESARPSHTSQYLCASRPDRAWKTEAFFGQGTRLTVV.

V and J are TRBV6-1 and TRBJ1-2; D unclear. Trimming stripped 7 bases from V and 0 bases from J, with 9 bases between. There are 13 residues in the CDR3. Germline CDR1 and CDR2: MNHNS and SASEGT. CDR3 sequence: CASTRTANYGYTF. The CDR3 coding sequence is TGTGCCAGCACCCGAACAGCTAACTATGGCTACACCTTC.

Here the CDR3 DNA reads TGTGCCATCTCCAATGGGCGGGTGAACACCGGGGAGCTGTTTTTT. Translation: CAISNGRVNTGELFF. The chain uses TRBV15 and TRBJ2-2, with D perhaps TRBD2 (5 bases). This CDR3 has 15 amino acids. Trimming pared 10 bases from V and 1 base from J, leaving 16 bases between. CDR1 and CDR2 from the germline V gene are LNHNV and YYDKDF (reference sequence).

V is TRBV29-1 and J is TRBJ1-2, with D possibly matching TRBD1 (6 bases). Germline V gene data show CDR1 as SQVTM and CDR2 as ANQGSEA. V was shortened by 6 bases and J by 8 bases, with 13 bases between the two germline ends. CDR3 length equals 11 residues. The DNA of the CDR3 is TGCAGCGTGCGGGGGCAGGGGGGCTACACCTTC. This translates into CSVRGQGGYTF.

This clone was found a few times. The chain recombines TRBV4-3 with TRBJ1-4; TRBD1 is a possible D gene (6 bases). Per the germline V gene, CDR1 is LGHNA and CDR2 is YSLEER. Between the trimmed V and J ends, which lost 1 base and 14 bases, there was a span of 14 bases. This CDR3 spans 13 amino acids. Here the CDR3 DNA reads TGCGCCAGCAGCCAAGGGTTACAGGGTAGGCTGTTTTTT. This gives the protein CASSQGLQGRLFF.

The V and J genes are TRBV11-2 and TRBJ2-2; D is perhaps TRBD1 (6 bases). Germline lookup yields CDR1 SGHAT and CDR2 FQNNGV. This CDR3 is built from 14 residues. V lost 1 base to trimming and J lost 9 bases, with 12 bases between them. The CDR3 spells CASSLATRGRELFF. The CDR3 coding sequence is TGTGCCAGCAGCTTAGCGACCAGGGGCAGGGAGCTGTTTTTT.

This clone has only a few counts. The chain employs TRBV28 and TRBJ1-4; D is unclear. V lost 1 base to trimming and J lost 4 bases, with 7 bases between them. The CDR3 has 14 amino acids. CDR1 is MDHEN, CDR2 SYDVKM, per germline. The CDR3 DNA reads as TGTGCCAGCAGTTTATCGACAATTAATGAAAAACTGTTTTTT. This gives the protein CASSLSTINEKLFF.

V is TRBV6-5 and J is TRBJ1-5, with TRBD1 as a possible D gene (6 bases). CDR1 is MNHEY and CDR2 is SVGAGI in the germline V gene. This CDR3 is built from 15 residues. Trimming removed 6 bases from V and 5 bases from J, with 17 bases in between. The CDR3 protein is CASRINRDRHQPQHF. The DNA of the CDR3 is TGTGCCAGCAGAATAAACAGGGATAGGCATCAGCCCCAGCATTTT.

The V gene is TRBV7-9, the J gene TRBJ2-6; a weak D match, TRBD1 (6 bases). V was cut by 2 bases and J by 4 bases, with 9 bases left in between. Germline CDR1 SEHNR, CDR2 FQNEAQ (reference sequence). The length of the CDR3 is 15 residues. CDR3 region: CASSLTGRGANVLTF. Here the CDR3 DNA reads TGTGCCAGCAGCTTAACAGGGAGAGGGGCCAACGTCCTGACTTTC.

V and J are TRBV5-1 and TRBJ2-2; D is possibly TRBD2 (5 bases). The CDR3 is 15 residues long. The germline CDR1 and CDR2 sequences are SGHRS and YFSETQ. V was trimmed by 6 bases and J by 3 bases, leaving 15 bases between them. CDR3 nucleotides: TGCGCCAGCAACTCCCTACCCGGGGACACCGGGGAGCTGTTTTTT. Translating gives CASNSLPGDTGELFF.

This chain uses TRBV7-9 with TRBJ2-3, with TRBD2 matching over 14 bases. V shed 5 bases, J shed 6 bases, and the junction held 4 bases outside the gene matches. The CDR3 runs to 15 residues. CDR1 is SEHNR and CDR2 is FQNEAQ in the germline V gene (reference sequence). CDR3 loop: CASSAGLAGVDTQYF. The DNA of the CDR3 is TGTGCCAGCAGCGCGGGACTAGCGGGAGTTGATACGCAGTATTTT.

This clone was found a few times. The CDR3 region has the DNA TGTGCCACCAGCACAGGGAATAGGGGGGGGAGACCCTACGAGCAGTACTTC. Protein: CATSTGNRGGRPYEQYF. V is TRBV15 and J is TRBJ2-7; weak D call: TRBD2 (7 bases). V shed 4 bases and J shed 2 bases, with 21 bases lying between them. Germline CDR1 LNHNV, CDR2 YYDKDF (reference sequence). This CDR3 spans 17 amino acids.

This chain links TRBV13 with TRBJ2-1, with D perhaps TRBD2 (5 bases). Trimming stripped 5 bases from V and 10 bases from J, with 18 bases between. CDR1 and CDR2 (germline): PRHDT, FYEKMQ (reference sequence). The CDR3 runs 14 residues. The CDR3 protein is CASSPPFSGREQFF. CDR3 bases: TGTGCCAGCAGCCCCCCCTTCAGCGGAAGGGAGCAGTTCTTC.

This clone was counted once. The CDR3 region is CASSQDPGQHNTEAFF. The CDR3 DNA reads as TGCGCCAGCAGCCAAGACCCGGGACAACATAACACTGAAGCTTTCTTT. J is TRBJ1-1 and V is TRBV5-1; possible D gene TRBD1, 6 bases. V was shortened by 4 bases and J by 2 bases, with 18 bases between the two germline ends. This CDR3 contains 16 residues. The germline gives CDR1 SGHRS, CDR2 YFSETQ.

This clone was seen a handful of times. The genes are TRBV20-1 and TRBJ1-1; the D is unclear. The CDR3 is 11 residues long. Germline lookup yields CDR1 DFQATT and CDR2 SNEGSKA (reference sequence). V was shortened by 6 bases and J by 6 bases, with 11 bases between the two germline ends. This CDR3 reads CSAYEQPEAFF. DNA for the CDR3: TGCAGTGCCTACGAACAGCCTGAAGCTTTCTTT.